The entry that follows covers one TCR beta chain sequence. Its antigen remains undetermined. Base qualities are not at hand, and no much larger clone is one base apart. This sample was taken from a study of CD8 T cells in Susac syndrome (dated by TCRdb to about 2019). A note on the overall study: Among the Susac syndrome patients who were sequenced, clinically active disease was present in 5 or 6 and clinical remission was observed in under ten. At the time of blood withdrawal, Susac syndrome patients were either therapy-naive, taking corticosteroids (with some also receiving IVIg), or on IVIg alone. Whether CD8+ T cell activation and differentiation in Susac syndrome was antigen driven was tested using repertoire sequencing. General study outcomes and caveats: The CD4+ T cell repertoire of patients with Susac syndrome showed no detectable clonal expansion. The study acknowledged that relatively few individuals were included in the TCR sequencing and HLA analysis.

High-throughput TCR beta sequencing profiled peripheral blood CD8+ and CD4+ T cells from healthy donors, Susac syndrome patients and multiple sclerosis patients. The Susac syndrome patients fulfilled recently defined diagnostic criteria for either definite or probable disease. Bulk CD8+ and CD4+ T cells were purified by magnetic negative isolation, whereas CD8+ TEMRA cells were enriched by FACS. Blood was drawn into EDTA tubes, processed within 24 hours, and PBMCs were isolated by density gradient centrifugation. PBMCs intended for TCR sequencing were cryopreserved in liquid nitrogen and thawed later in a water bath at 37 degrees C. The sorted or isolated CD4+, CD8+ and CD8+ TEMRA cells had a purity of 90% or higher. RNA was extracted with the RNeasy kit and about 0.5 to 1 ug was reverse transcribed using random hexamers. The immunoSEQ multiplex PCR assay, covering 54 Vbeta and 13 Jbeta segments, was used to amplify TCR beta CDR3 regions. PCR amplification bias was corrected by using a synthetic template baseline for primer optimization and computational correction. Per the authors' processing: Only productive sequences were kept, with reads annotated to V, D and J genes according to IMGT and analyzed in immunoSEQ Analyzer. Clonality was calculated as one minus the Shannon entropy normalized by log2 of the number of productive unique sequences. For each patient and control, public and private clones were evaluated within the 100 most prevalent clones. A clone was defined as Susac-specific if it was absent from the healthy and MS cohorts, from some 1,100 published viral clones and from other ImmuneACCESS disease sequences. TCRdb reworked the public reads: Q25 trimming with fastp, MiXCR clone assembly, productive beta chains retained. For every CDR3 protein sequence, its rows merge into one entry that carries the most common genes and DNA. These V and J calls originate from TCRdb's pipeline instead of the authors' own analysis. Across this sample there are approximately 74,000 distinct CDR3 sequences, with approximately 94% seen only once. The biggest ten clones account for about 0.52% of the sample.

V lost 4 bases and J lost 1 base; the stretch between them is 10 bases long. Inclusive of the bounding cysteine and phenylalanine, the CDR3 is 14 residues long. Just the 42-base CDR3 DNA is kept, in frame starting at base 1. CDR1 and CDR2 are drawn from the germline V gene: MNHEY, SVGEGT. The sample consisted of CD4+ T cells from PBMCs. This clonotype was obtained from a human donor with Susac syndrome. The chain was built from TRBV6-2 or TRBV6-3 and TRBJ1-2; no D gene call is confident. The DNA reads as follows: TGTGCCAGCAGTTCTTTCGAGATTAACTATGGCTACACCTTC. It is translated as CASSSFEINYGYTF.